This TCR beta chain is from a study of response to subunit inactivated influenza vaccine listed by TCRdb under 2018. Describing the broader study: Deep quantitative T cell receptor repertoire profiling was used in the study to track responses to a trivalent subunit inactivated influenza vaccine.

With respect to this clonotype: No cognate antigen has been identified for it. No base-level quality is on record; no much larger clone is a single base apart.

Libraries were constructed by RT-PCR. The run used an Illumina HiSeq 2500. TCRdb passed the public sequencing reads through fastp at Q25 and MiXCR, retaining productive beta sequences. Duplicate CDR3 protein sequences are folded into a single record with the most common DNA and genes. This sample comprises some 500,000 distinct CDR3 sequences, around 25% of them detected only once. 1.9% of the sample belongs to the ten largest clones. Points the paper makes about the study in general: The authors proposed that each seasonal influenza vaccination may bring in only a limited number of new T cells.

Including the terminal cysteine and phenylalanine, the CDR3 comprises 15 residues. Only the CDR3 DNA is retained, 45 bases long and in frame from the first base. CDR1 DFQATT and CDR2 SNEGSKA are derived from the germline V gene (reference sequence). V and J are truncated by 0 bases and 9 bases respectively, leaving an intervening sequence of 21 bases. Here the chain combines TRBV20-1 and TRBJ2-7; the D segment could be TRBD1, given 5 matching bases. The clonotype was recovered from a man aged 50 to 59 who received an inactivated influenza vaccine. Donor details come from another sample of the same person, matched by shared clones. The specimen comprised CD4+ T cells sorted from PBMCs, sampled 4 to 6 days after vaccination. The sequence in DNA is TGCAGTGCTAGAGATGTAAGGGTAGGGGCGAAGGGGCAGTACTTC. This translates into CSARDVRVGAKGQYF.